This T cell receptor (beta chain) was observed in a study of T cell repertoires in cytomegalovirus infection. As for the study in general: Well-studied HLA-B-restricted CMV epitopes were used in the study alongside recently identified HLA-C-restricted ones. Signatures in public TCR beta sequences pointed to both CMV infection and matching HLA type.

The CDR3 sequence is 13 residues long. CDR1 and CDR2 (germline): MNHNY, SVGAGI (reference sequence). V was trimmed by 8 bases and J by 0 bases, leaving 8 bases between them. Comment on this clonotype: The antigen is not known.

Study-level findings and limits: Individuals carrying CMV plus the relevant HLA were identified by cumulative frequency of public TCR beta families. HLA-C-restricted CMV clonotypes gave the most frequent clonotype in two of eight donors.

In TCRdb, the reads were re-called with MiXCR into one record per CDR3 protein. Among nearly 700,000 distinct CDR3 sequences listed, around 30% were seen once. This chain links TRBV6-6 with TRBJ1-3; D not certain. The source was cultured PBMCs, collected from culture after CMV antigen stimulation. The source is a human donor in good health (CMV status not recorded). Some clones in this sample may be carry-over from other donors' samples. CDR3 sequence reads: CASADSSGNTIYF. The CDR3 coding sequence is TGTGCCAGCGCGGACTCCTCTGGAAACACCATATATTTT.